This T cell receptor (beta chain) was profiled in a study of blood T cells in healthy people across ages (dated by TCRdb to 2013 to 2016). For context, the study as a whole: In model experiments, template switching captured roughly one uniquely barcoded TCR beta cDNA molecule for every two T cells. Two additional independent replicas of 1 million unique cDNA reads from the same blood draw were analyzed for two donors (one aged 18 to 29 and one aged 80 or older). Four age groups were formed from the donors: young (average about 15 years), middle-aged (approximately 42), aged (approximately 60) and long-lived (roughly 88). Age-related changes in TCR beta repertoire diversity were measured in the study by deep sequencing normalized with unique cDNA molecular identifiers. To avoid experimental bias, donors of different ages were distributed randomly across sequencing lanes.

Library method: 5' RACE. TCRdb shows the sequencer as Illumina HiSeq 2500. The second PCR ran for roughly 7 to 11 cycles and used a J-beta primer mix along with a sample-barcoded 5' primer. A unique molecular identifier was introduced onto each TCR beta cDNA molecule by a template-switch 5' adaptor carrying 12 random nucleotides. At least 2.5 million CDR3-containing paired-end reads were obtained from each sample. First-strand cDNA synthesis was performed from all RNA using the Mint cDNA synthesis kit, with priming by a TRBC-specific oligonucleotide. Following uracil-DNA glycosylase treatment, a first 18-cycle PCR with universal primers M1SS and BC2_uni_R was performed on all cDNA. The paper's processing steps were these. For normalization, 1 million high-quality reads, each with a distinct molecular identifier, were randomly selected from each sample. Reads with shared molecular identifiers were discarded instead of being binned into consensus sequences. MiTCR, with a Q25 quality threshold and the strictest error-elimination algorithm, was used for CDR3 identification, clonotype clustering and error correction. A nonparametric unseen species model with Euler transformation was used to estimate lower-bound total TCR beta diversity. TCRdb applied fastp at Q25 and MiXCR to the public reads, then kept only in-frame beta chains. Each entry merges the rows of one CDR3 protein and shows their most common DNA and genes. TCRdb's processing, not the authors', yielded these V and J calls. The sample table records about 1.4 million distinct CDR3 sequences; roughly 59% of these occur just once. The top ten clonotypes cover 6.5% to 8.5% of the sample.

Taken from the germline V gene, the CDR1 and CDR2 loops are MNHEY and SVGAGI. Its CDR3 holds 15 amino acids, cysteine through phenylalanine. The kept DNA is CDR3 alone, 45 bases in frame from the first base. The junction carries 21 bases between V and J, which are trimmed by 6 bases and 6 bases respectively. Donors were 39 systemically healthy Caucasian individuals from Russia aged roughly 6 to 95 years. About 10 milliliters of peripheral blood were collected from each donor into EDTA-treated Vacutainer tubes. Ficoll-Paque density-gradient centrifugation was used to isolate PBMCs, with at least 6 million per sample. Trizol reagent was used to extract total RNA from the PBMCs, yielding at least 6 micrograms per sample. For every donor, an aliquot of PBMCs went through flow cytometry to measure the percentages of naive CD45RAhigh/CD27high T cells. This clonotype was counted only a few times. The antigen it recognizes is unknown. Per-base qualities were not stored, and no clone one base away is much larger.

What the authors observed across the whole study: Compared with the aged group, more naive CD4+ T cells, fewer expanded clones and increased TCR diversity were shown by the long-lived group, suggesting age selection. A strong correlation was found between observed TCR beta diversity and the percentage of naive T cells measured by flow cytometry. Estimates of total diversity from one million sequenced T cells were regarded as lower bounds and underestimates. Conclusive comparison of naive and antigen-experienced compartments was prevented by the profiling of bulk unsorted PBMCs. As age increased, observed TCR beta diversity per million T cells dropped in a roughly linear way, and a significant reduction was already evident by age roughly 36. Donor CMV infection status was unknown, potentially confounding age-related changes in expanded clonotypes.

This receptor was identified in a man between 18 and 35 years old in good health. The chain is assembled from TRBV6-5 and TRBJ2-7, with TRBD1 as a weak D call on 6 bases. The sequencing input was blood. CDR3 reads: CASSLNRKQGIEQYF. The nucleotide sequence is TGTGCCAGCAGCCTGAACAGGAAACAGGGTATCGAGCAGTACTTC.